The T cell receptor beta chain described here comes from a study of shared clonotypes between healthy human individuals. Whole-study context: Each donor's CD8 memory used one plate, CD8 naive two, each CD4 subset three. Regarding the study as a whole: The study found lower generation probabilities in non-shared clonotypes than in those shared by all four donors. Although depth was large, rarefaction showed that sequencing of the sorted subsets was incomplete. Among several donors, roughly 5% of naive CD4 clonotypes were found in common.

Assay used: immunoSEQ multiplex PCR; TCRdb lists only in-frame clones, some missing. The sample shows fewer than 2.5 million clones, over 85% of them seen only once. Per germline, CDR1 MGHRA and CDR2 YSYEKL. Trimming pared 3 bases from V and 2 bases from J, leaving 9 bases between. This CDR3 contains 14 residues. As for this clone: Its antigen is undetermined.

The sequence came from a man between 18 and 35 years old in good health. Some clones in this sample may be carry-over from other donors' samples. This chain joins TRBV4-1 and TRBJ2-3; D is perhaps TRBD1 (5 bases). The sequenced sample was naive CD4+ T cells from PBMCs. Subset denoted: CD45RA+ positively selected. The CDR3 sequence: CASSQTENTDTQYF. The DNA of the CDR3 is TGCGCCAGCAGCCAGACAGAGAACACAGATACGCAGTATTTT.